This T cell receptor (beta chain) was captured in a study of blood T cells in healthy people across ages. The overall study: There was about one barcoded beta molecule captured by template switching per two T cells. Whole-study findings and limits: Higher naive T cell percentage went strongly together with higher TCR beta diversity.

This clonotype has just a few counts. The antigen remains unidentified. V dropped 6 bases and J dropped 4 bases, with 12 bases sitting between them. CDR3 length equals 13 residues. Germline V CDR1 and CDR2: SEHNR, FQNEAQ (reference sequence). Through a sample-barcoded 5' primer and a J-beta primer mix, a second PCR was run for roughly 7 to 11 cycles. In TCRdb, the 5' RACE reads were re-called with MiXCR into one record per CDR3 protein. The sample includes about 800,000 distinct CDR3 sequences, roughly 64% of them seen just once. The rearrangement uses TRBV7-9 and TRBJ1-2; D may be TRBD1 (6 bases). The TCR originated in a man in his thirties or forties in good health. Sequenced material: blood. The CDR3 nucleotides are TGTGCCAGCAGGTTACAGGGTGGCTATGGCTACACCTTC. It yields the protein CASRLQGGYGYTF.